This TCR beta chain emerged from a study of shared clonotypes between healthy human individuals. Overall study context: Per donor, three plates held CD4 naive cells, three held CD4 memory, two held CD8 naive and one held CD8 memory.

V shed 0 bases and J shed 6 bases, with 12 bases lying between them. The CDR3 loop spans 15 amino acids. In germline, CDR1 is LNHNV, CDR2 YYDKDF (reference sequence). The study's findings and limits: Estimated clonotype richness was generally higher in naive than memory subsets.

In the naive CD8 group, cells lacked CD45RO and were positively selected for CCR7, so terminally differentiated effector memory CD45RA+ cells were left out. Donors comprised healthy HIV-negative adults lacking recent acute infections or vaccinations. Those who donated, Caucasian adults without exception, all lived in Nashville, Tennessee. This clone was seen just once. Its antigen is not known. Generated by immunoSEQ multiplex PCR, the TCRdb table keeps only in-frame clones and is missing some. The sample shows 1.5 million to 2.5 million clones, about 94% of them seen only once. This sequence originates from a man between 18 and 29 years old in good health. The gene calls are TRBV15 and TRBJ1-5; D gene unclear. The sequenced material came from naive CD8+ T cells sorted from blood. This CDR3 reads CATSRDRGAFQPQHF. The CDR3, as DNA: TGTGCCACCAGCAGAGACCGGGGAGCCTTTCAGCCCCAGCATTTT.